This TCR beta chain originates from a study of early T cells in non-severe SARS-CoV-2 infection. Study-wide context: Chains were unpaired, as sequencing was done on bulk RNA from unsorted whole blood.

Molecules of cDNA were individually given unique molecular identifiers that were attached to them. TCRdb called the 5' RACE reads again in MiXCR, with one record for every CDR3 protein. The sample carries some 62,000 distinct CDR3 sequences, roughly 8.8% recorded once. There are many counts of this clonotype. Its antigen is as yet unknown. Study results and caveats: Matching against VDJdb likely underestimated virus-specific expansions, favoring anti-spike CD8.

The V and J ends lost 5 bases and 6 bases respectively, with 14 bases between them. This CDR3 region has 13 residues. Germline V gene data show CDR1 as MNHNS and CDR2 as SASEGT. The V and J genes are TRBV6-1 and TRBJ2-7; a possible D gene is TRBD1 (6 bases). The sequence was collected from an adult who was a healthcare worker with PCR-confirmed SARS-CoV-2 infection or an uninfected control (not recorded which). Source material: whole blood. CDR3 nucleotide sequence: TGTGCCAGCAGTCTTAAAAGACAGGTCGAGCAGTACGTC. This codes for CASSLKRQVEQYV.